This entry concerns a single T cell receptor beta chain. This sample was taken from a study of blood T cell repertoires in COVID-19. Sequenced by immunoSEQ multiplex PCR; TCRdb stores in-frame clones only, minus some. The table has tens of thousands of clones, around 83% seen once; the top ten hold less than 55%. Deletions cut 0 bases from V and 1 base from J, with 9 bases between. The CDR3 runs to 15 residues. Germline V gives CDR1 KGHSH, CDR2 LQKENI. This chain uses TRBV18 with TRBJ1-1; D might be TRBD1 (6 bases). The sequence derives from a woman of 80 years or more with active or convalescent COVID-19. The source material was peripheral blood. CDR3 in amino acids: CASSPPWDTNTEAFF. Written as DNA, the CDR3 is TGTGCCAGCTCACCACCATGGGACACGAACACTGAAGCTTTCTTT.